A single sample is the source of the 24 T cell receptor beta chains below, sequenced in a study of blood T cells in healthy people across ages. PCR was performed a second time for roughly 7 to 12 cycles using a sample-barcoded 5' primer and a J-beta primer mix. TCRdb re-called the 5' RACE reads through MiXCR, storing one row per CDR3 protein. The profile shows approximately 800,000 distinct CDR3 sequences, approximately 53% of them singletons. The sample comprised blood. The source of these receptors is a man aged 40-49 years in good health.

CDR3 in amino acids: CASSNLQGAYTEAFF. CDR3 bases: TGTGCCAGCAGTAATCTACAGGGAGCTTACACTGAAGCTTTCTTT. The V call is TRBV6-2 or TRBV6-3, the J call TRBJ1-1; D is possibly TRBD1 (6 bases). From germline, CDR1 is MNHEY and CDR2 SVGEGT. The length of the CDR3 is 15 residues. Trimming removed 5 bases from V and 3 bases from J, with 16 bases in between.

This sequence joins TRBV20-1 and TRBJ2-1, with 7 bases lining up with TRBD1. There are 15 residues in the CDR3. Germline values: CDR1 DFQATT, CDR2 SNEGSKA (reference sequence). V trimming: 4 bases; J trimming: 8 bases; junction bases outside the gene matches: 14. CDR3 DNA: TGCAGTGCTACGTCACCAAAGGGGGCCTTCGATGAGCAGTTCTTC. Its protein is CSATSPKGAFDEQFF.

The J gene is TRBJ1-5, the V gene TRBV21-1. TRBV21-1 is a recognized pseudogene. CDR3 length equals 15 residues. The CDR3 region has the DNA TGTGCCAGCAGCAAAGCGGAGGGATCCACGAATACCCGGCATTTT. Translated: CASSKAEGSTNTRHF.

This chain uses TRBV5-1 with TRBJ1-2; 8 bases align to TRBD1. In germline, CDR1 is SGHRS, CDR2 YFSETQ. Unmatched junction bases numbered 8, after V lost 3 bases and J lost 7 bases. The CDR3 totals 14 residues. The CDR3 reads CASSSPGQGGGYTF. CDR3 DNA sequence: TGCGCCAGCAGCTCACCCGGACAGGGCGGTGGCTACACCTTC.

CDR3 nucleotides: TGTGCCAGCTCACCCGGGACCGGCAATTCACCCCTCCACTTT. This translates into CASSPGTGNSPLHF. The gene calls are TRBV18 and TRBJ1-6; D is perhaps TRBD1 (5 bases). Trimming stripped 3 bases from V and 7 bases from J, with 10 bases between. This CDR3 is 14 amino acids long. Germline lookup yields CDR1 KGHSH and CDR2 LQKENI.

This clonotype was seen more than once but under ten times. CDR3 DNA sequence: TGTGCCACCAGCACTAGGACTAGCGGGAGATCTGATACGCAGTATTTT. This sequence encodes CATSTRTSGRSDTQYF. V is TRBV15 and J is TRBJ2-3, with 13 bases identical to TRBD2. The V and J ends lost 4 bases and 6 bases, in that order; junction bases with no gene match: 7. The CDR3 totals 16 residues. The germline V gene has CDR1 LNHNV and CDR2 YYDKDF (reference sequence).

This clonotype was picked up a small number of times. The gene calls are TRBV5-5 and TRBJ1-6, with unresolved D. CDR3 length equals 15 residues. V dropped 1 base and J dropped 4 bases, with 9 bases sitting between them. Germline V gives CDR1 SGHKS, CDR2 YYEKEE (reference sequence). The CDR3, as DNA: TGTGCCAGCAGCTTGTACACAGATTATAATTCACCCCTCCACTTT. Protein: CASSLYTDYNSPLHF.

The table lists this clonotype with a few counts. The V gene is TRBV7-9, the J gene TRBJ2-1; 7 nucleotides align to TRBD1. CDR3 size: 13 residues. CDR1 and CDR2 (germline): SEHNR, FQNEAQ (reference sequence). J gave up 8 bases and V 0 bases, and 1 base lay outside the gene matches. CDR3 in amino acids: CASSLAGGDEQFF. The DNA for the CDR3 is TGTGCCAGCAGCTTAGCAGGGGGCGATGAGCAGTTCTTC.

In its sample, this clonotype was seen a few times. This rearrangement joins TRBV12-3 or TRBV12-4 to TRBJ2-6; D gene uncertain. The CDR3 totals 15 residues. The V end lost 5 bases, the J end lost 4 bases, and 12 bases lay between the germline ends. The CDR3, as DNA: TGTGCCAGCAGTACCCCAGTGGTGGGGGCCAACGTCCTGACTTTC. This sequence encodes CASSTPVVGANVLTF.

CDR3: CSAREPSGGWFF. CDR3 DNA: TGCAGTGCTAGAGAGCCTAGCGGGGGGTGGTTCTTC. The rearrangement uses TRBV20-1 and TRBJ2-1, with TRBD2 matching over 11 bases. There are 12 residues in the CDR3. Germline loops: CDR1 DFQATT, CDR2 SNEGSKA (reference sequence). V dropped 0 bases and J dropped 15; count of bases not matched to a gene: 4.

J is TRBJ2-1 and V is TRBV2; D is possibly TRBD1 (6 bases). The CDR3 consists of 14 residues. With 4 bases removed from V and 5 bases from J, the gap between germline ends came to 12 bases. Germline V CDR1 and CDR2: SNHLY, FYNNEI. DNA for the CDR3: TGTGCCAGCAGTGTTGGGGGCCCCCACAATGAGCAGTTCTTC. Amino acid sequence: CASSVGGPHNEQFF.

The J gene is TRBJ2-7, the V gene TRBV28, with a tentative D call TRBD1 (5 bases). Trimming took off 11 bases at V and 0 bases at J, with 23 bases between the two ends. The V gene's germline CDR1 is MDHEN and CDR2 SYDVKM. There are 16 residues in the CDR3. This chain's CDR3 is CAGIPTATQGSYEQYF. The CDR3 region has the DNA TGTGCCGGCATCCCTACCGCGACGCAGGGCTCCTACGAGCAGTACTTC. The full variable domain, rest sourced from reference TRBV28 and TRBJ2-7, is DVKVTQSSRYLVKRTGEKVFLECVQDMDHENMFWYRQDPGLGLRLIYFSYDVKMKEKGDIPEGYSVSREKKERFSLILESASTNQTSMYLCAGIPTATQGSYEQYFGPGTRLTVT.

A remark on this clonotype: Relative to the germline gene, one junction end is altered; a read error may explain this. The chain joins TRBV5-5 to TRBJ1-2; a weak D match, TRBD1 (5 bases). The CDR3 is 15 amino acids. Germline values: CDR1 SGHKS, CDR2 YYEKEE (reference sequence). DNA for the CDR3: TGTGCCAGCAGCTTGGAGGGGACTTCTTTGTATGGCCACACCTTC. It yields the protein CASSLEGTSLYGHTF.

This clonotype was recorded once. A much larger clone differs by one base, so this may be a read error. This CDR3 is CASSPTAGQSCEQYF. The CDR3 nucleotides are TGTGCCAGCTCGCCTACAGCGGGTCAATCCTGCGAGCAGTACTTC. The chain carries TRBV18 and TRBJ2-7, with D possibly being TRBD2 (6 bases). The germline V gene encodes CDR1 KGHSH and CDR2 LQKENI. The CDR3 runs to 15 residues.

The CDR3 reads CASSATSGSNEQFF. The DNA of the CDR3 is TGTGCCAGCAGCGCGACTAGCGGGAGCAATGAGCAGTTCTTC. This sequence joins TRBV9 and TRBJ2-1; 12 nucleotides match TRBD2. With 3 bases clipped from V and 6 bases from J, the junction kept 1 base outside the gene matches. CDR1 is SGDLS, CDR2 YYNGEE, per germline. CDR3 length: 14 amino acids.

This clonotype was recorded a few times. The chain recombines TRBV6-6 with TRBJ2-2; unclear D gene. There are 14 residues in the CDR3. Trimming stripped 8 bases from V and 6 bases from J, with 16 bases between. Germline loops: CDR1 MNHNY, CDR2 SVGAGI (reference sequence). CDR3 loop: CASVPGPRSGELFF. The CDR3 DNA reads as TGTGCCAGCGTACCGGGCCCCCGGTCCGGGGAGCTGTTTTTT.

CDR3 protein: CASGSEFSYNEQFF. The CDR3 nucleotides are TGTGCCAGCGGTAGCGAGTTTTCCTACAATGAGCAGTTCTTC. The V and J genes are TRBV6-5 and TRBJ2-1, with a possible D match to TRBD2 (5 bases). Germline V gene sequence: CDR1 MNHEY, CDR2 SVGAGI. V was shortened by 8 bases and J by 1 base, with 12 bases between the two germline ends. CDR3 length equals 14 residues.

This clonotype was counted a single time. The V gene is TRBV13, the J gene TRBJ2-1; the D is unclear. TRBJ2-7 matches the DNA end more closely, so the J call is doubtful. The V gene's germline CDR1 is PRHDT and CDR2 FYEKMQ (reference sequence). The CDR3 runs 13 residues. As DNA, the CDR3 is TGTGCCAGCAGCAAGGACGCAACCTACGAGCAGTACTTC. This translates into CASSKDATYEQYF.

CDR3 residues: CASSQDWSADTQYF. The CDR3 region has the DNA TGCGCCAGCAGCCAAGATTGGTCCGCAGATACGCAGTATTTT. The J gene is TRBJ2-3, the V gene TRBV4-1; D unclear. This CDR3 has 14 residues. Trimming stripped 0 bases from V and 4 bases from J, with 8 bases between. Germline V CDR1 and CDR2: MGHRA, YSYEKL.

This rearrangement joins TRBV13 to TRBJ2-1; possible D gene TRBD2, 6 bases. Germline V gives CDR1 PRHDT, CDR2 FYEKMQ (reference sequence). V shed 4 bases and J shed 13 bases, with 20 bases lying between them. The CDR3 extends over 14 amino acids. CDR3 bases: TGTGCCAGCAGCTGGAGGGGAAGCCAAGAGACCCAGTTCTTC. As protein: CASSWRGSQETQFF.

This clonotype appeared once. The chain combines TRBV11-1 with TRBJ2-1; D is possibly TRBD1 or TRBD2 (5 bases each). Germline V gene sequence: CDR1 SGHAT, CDR2 FQDESV (reference sequence). This CDR3 has 19 residues. Trimming pared 2 bases from V and 4 bases from J, leaving 24 bases between. The DNA for the CDR3 is TGTGCCAGCAGCTTAACCCGGGGACGCGAAACTATGGCATACAATGAGCAGTTCTTC. This gives the protein CASSLTRGRETMAYNEQFF.

The chain employs TRBV3-1 and TRBJ2-1; TRBD1 might be the D (6 bases). V dropped 4 bases and J dropped 10 bases, with 14 bases sitting between them. Germline-derived CDR1 and CDR2 are LGHDT and YNNKEL (reference sequence). CDR3 length equals 13 residues. CDR3: CASSPTSTGEQFF. CDR3 sequence (DNA): TGTGCCAGCAGCCCTACCTCTACAGGGGAGCAGTTCTTC.

This clonotype has just a few counts. The J gene is TRBJ2-3, the V gene TRBV6-6, with TRBD1 matching 10 bases. The CDR3 extends over 16 amino acids. V gave up 4 bases and J gave up 5 bases; unmatched junction bases: 9. CDR1 and CDR2 from the germline V gene are MNHNY and SVGAGI (reference sequence). The CDR3 coding sequence is TGTGCCAGCAGTTGGGTGACAGGGGGCGCGGTAGATACGCAGTATTTT. Translated, it gives CASSWVTGGAVDTQYF.

The chain employs TRBV28 and TRBJ2-5, with D tentatively TRBD2 (6 bases). From germline, CDR1 is MDHEN and CDR2 SYDVKM. Trimming removed 1 base at V and 4 bases at J, with 16 bases between. The CDR3 runs to 16 residues. The CDR3 loop is CASSLSKNAGTETQYF. CDR3 coding DNA: TGTGCCAGCAGTTTATCCAAGAATGCGGGGACAGAGACCCAGTACTTC.